This is a list of T cell receptor beta chains from one sample in a study of PD-L1 blockade in urothelial cancer. The table came from immunoSEQ multiplex PCR; TCRdb's copy has only in-frame clones and leaves some out. Of some 63,000 clones in the sample, roughly 76% were seen once. The specimen comprised PBMCs, sampled around atezolizumab (anti-PD-L1) treatment. The receptors derive from a man between 65 and 85 years old with urothelial cancer. Each CDR3 is given with its conserved first and last residue. Each record gives: clone size, D gene, CDR3 length, V gene, J gene, CDR3 protein, CDR3 DNA. D genes are given only for firm matches. The size field is filled for only some rows; it gives once, few, many or a size class.

size: NA
D: TRBD1
length: 15
V: TRBV6-1
J: TRBJ1-3
CDR3: CASTQTGGPGNTIYF
DNA: TGTGCCAGCACCCAGACAGGGGGTCCTGGAAACACCATATATTTT

size: few
D: NA
length: 13
V: TRBV5-1
J: TRBJ2-2
CDR3: CASSSDGAGELFF
DNA: TGCGCCAGCAGCTCAGACGGAGCCGGGGAGCTGTTTTTT

size: NA
D: TRBD2
length: 16
V: TRBV7-3
J: TRBJ2-3
CDR3: CASSLSASGSTDTQYF
DNA: TGTGCCAGCAGCTTAAGTGCTAGCGGGAGCACAGATACGCAGTATTTT

size: NA
D: TRBD1
length: 14
V: TRBV7-9
J: TRBJ1-4
CDR3: CASTPGQMNEKLFF
DNA: TGTGCCAGCACCCCGGGACAGATGAATGAAAAACTGTTTTTT

size: NA
D: TRBD2
length: 16
V: TRBV9
J: TRBJ2-5
CDR3: CASSPGERGGPETQYF
DNA: TGTGCCAGCAGCCCTGGGGAGCGGGGGGGCCCCGAGACCCAGTACTTC

size: NA
D: NA
length: 18
V: TRBV12-2
J: TRBJ2-6
CDR3: CASRPGQGGTPGANVLTF
DNA: TGTGCAAGTCGCCCCGGACAGGGGGGGACTCCTGGGGCCAACGTCCTGACTTTC

size: few
D: TRBD1
length: 13
V: TRBV6-5
J: TRBJ1-2
CDR3: CASSYDREDGYTF
DNA: TGTGCCAGCAGTTACGACAGGGAAGATGGCTACACCTTC

size: NA
D: TRBD1
length: 15
V: TRBV7-2
J: TRBJ1-2
CDR3: CASSLVGGGNYGYTF
DNA: TGTGCCAGCAGCTTAGTAGGGGGCGGTAACTATGGCTACACCTTC

size: once
D: TRBD1
length: 13
V: TRBV29-1
J: TRBJ2-3
CDR3: CSHGQGATDTQYF
DNA: TGCAGCCACGGACAGGGGGCAACAGATACGCAGTATTTT

size: NA
D: TRBD2
length: 18
V: TRBV4-1
J: TRBJ2-5
CDR3: CASSQAEASGGAGETQYF
DNA: TGCGCCAGCAGCCAAGCGGAGGCTAGCGGGGGGGCGGGGGAGACCCAGTACTTC

size: NA
D: TRBD2
length: 16
V: TRBV27
J: TRBJ2-1
CDR3: CASTPSGSVPYNEQFF
DNA: TGTGCCAGCACCCCTAGCGGGAGTGTCCCCTACAATGAGCAGTTCTTC

size: NA
D: NA
length: 13
V: TRBV14
J: TRBJ2-2
CDR3: CASSQDLAGELFF
DNA: TGTGCCAGCAGCCAAGATCTTGCCGGGGAGCTGTTTTTT

size: NA
D: TRBD1
length: 14
V: TRBV27
J: TRBJ1-2
CDR3: CASSLLGRGHGYTF
DNA: TGTGCCAGCAGTTTACTAGGCAGGGGGCACGGCTACACCTTC

size: NA
D: TRBD2
length: 16
V: TRBV4-2
J: TRBJ2-5
CDR3: CASSQELGLAIQTQYF
DNA: TGTGCCAGCAGCCAAGAATTGGGACTAGCGATCCAGACCCAGTACTTC

size: NA
D: TRBD2
length: 16
V: TRBV7-6
J: TRBJ2-1
CDR3: CASSQASGEAYNEQFF
DNA: TGTGCCAGCAGCCAAGCTAGCGGAGAGGCCTACAATGAGCAGTTCTTC

size: NA
D: TRBD1
length: 17
V: TRBV9
J: TRBJ1-2
CDR3: CASSSSPRRTGGNGYTF
DNA: TGTGCCAGCAGCTCATCTCCTCGTCGGACAGGGGGCAATGGCTACACCTTC

size: NA
D: NA
length: 14
V: TRBV5-4
J: TRBJ2-1
CDR3: CASSFRDRKNEQFF
DNA: TGTGCCAGCAGCTTCCGTGACAGGAAAAATGAGCAGTTCTTC

size: NA
D: TRBD2
length: 16
V: TRBV7-3
J: TRBJ2-7
CDR3: CASSPSGLAGAAEQYF
DNA: TGTGCCAGCAGCCCATCAGGACTAGCGGGAGCTGCCGAGCAGTACTTC

size: once
D: TRBD2
length: 15
V: TRBV18
J: TRBJ2-5
CDR3: CASSQSSGTGETQYF
DNA: TGTGCCAGCTCTCAAAGTAGCGGGACGGGGGAGACCCAGTACTTC

size: NA
D: TRBD1
length: 15
V: TRBV4-1
J: TRBJ1-4
CDR3: CASSPPGGAREKLFF
DNA: TGCGCCAGCAGCCCGCCAGGGGGCGCGAGAGAAAAACTGTTTTTT

size: NA
D: TRBD2
length: 15
V: TRBV18
J: TRBJ2-1
CDR3: CASSPLAGEANEQFF
DNA: TGTGCCAGCTCGCCTCTAGCGGGAGAGGCTAATGAGCAGTTCTTC

size: NA
D: TRBD2
length: 16
V: TRBV4-2
J: TRBJ2-1
CDR3: CASSQGGGRVFHEQFF
DNA: TGTGCCAGCAGCCAAGGGGGCGGGAGGGTATTTCATGAGCAGTTCTTC

size: NA
D: NA
length: 15
V: TRBV11-2
J: TRBJ1-4
CDR3: CASSVRGTTNEKLFF
DNA: TGTGCCAGCAGCGTCAGGGGAACAACTAATGAAAAACTGTTTTTT

size: NA
D: NA
length: 14
V: TRBV7-9
J: TRBJ1-2
CDR3: CASLPGARGYGYTF
DNA: TGTGCCAGCCTCCCGGGGGCGCGGGGGTATGGCTACACCTTC

size: NA
D: NA
length: 13
V: TRBV6-5
J: TRBJ2-2
CDR3: CASVALYTGELFF
DNA: TGTGCCAGCGTAGCACTGTACACCGGGGAGCTGTTTTTT

size: once
D: TRBD1
length: 15
V: TRBV5-4
J: TRBJ2-1
CDR3: CASSSGTGGYNEQFF
DNA: TGTGCCAGCAGCTCCGGGACAGGGGGTTACAATGAGCAGTTCTTC

size: NA
D: TRBD2
length: 16
V: TRBV7-2
J: TRBJ2-3
CDR3: CASSALAGDGTDTQYF
DNA: TGTGCCAGCAGCGCGCTAGCGGGAGATGGCACAGATACGCAGTATTTT